This TCR beta chain was documented in a study of T cell repertoires in cytomegalovirus infection. One entry per CDR3 protein results from TCRdb running MiXCR on the reads. The table has some 320,000 distinct CDR3 sequences, almost 30% seen once. CDR3 length equals 15 residues. The J segment lost 5 bases and the V segment lost 6 bases, leaving 6 bases of the junction unmatched. Regarding the study as a whole: Identification of carriers of CMV plus the relevant HLA was achieved through cumulative public TCR beta family frequency.

About this clonotype itself: Its target is unknown.

The chain carries TRBV12-3 or TRBV12-4 and TRBJ2-4, with TRBD1 identical over 11 bases. The sequencing used cultured PBMCs, collected from culture after CMV antigen stimulation. The TCR comes from a human donor in good health (CMV status not recorded). Some clones in this sample may be carry-over from other donors' samples. The CDR3 nucleotides are TGTGCCAGCAGGGGGACAGGGGGTAGAGAAAACATTCAGTACTTC. Translated: CASRGTGGRENIQYF.